One sample yielded the 27 T cell receptor beta chains listed below, sequenced in a study of blood T cell repertoires in COVID-19. Sequencing was performed with immunoSEQ multiplex PCR; in TCRdb, only in-frame clones are kept and a portion is missing. The table lists roughly 110,000 clones, about four fifths of them singletons. Sequencing was performed on peripheral blood. The receptor set was obtained from a woman between 55 and 75 years old with acute or convalescent COVID-19.

The chain recombines TRBV9 with TRBJ2-6; 9 bases are shared with TRBD1. The length of the CDR3 is 18 residues. The germline gives CDR1 SGDLS, CDR2 YYNGEE. The J segment lost 0 bases and the V segment lost 0 bases, leaving 4 bases of the junction unmatched. CDR3 region: CASSVEGQGTSGANVLTF. Written as DNA, the CDR3 is TGTGCCAGCAGCGTAGAGGGACAGGGTACCTCTGGGGCCAACGTCCTGACTTTC.

The chain has TRBV19 and TRBJ2-1; 13 bases map to TRBD2. Trimming at V came to 0 bases and at J to 7 bases, leaving 6 bases not matched to a gene. The germline gives CDR1 LNHDA, CDR2 SQIVND (reference sequence). The CDR3 is made up of 17 amino acids. The CDR3 DNA follows: TGTGCCAGTAGTATAGATGGGACTAGCGGGAAGCGAAATGAGCAGTTCTTC. Translated, it gives CASSIDGTSGKRNEQFF.

The J gene is TRBJ2-3, the V gene TRBV7-3, with TRBD2 matching 8 bases. The CDR3 has 13 residues. The germline CDR1 and CDR2 sequences are SGHTA and FQGTGA. The junction had 2 bases not matched to a gene; V was cut back by 5 bases and J by 4 bases. The CDR3 region has the DNA TGTGCCAGCAGCGCCGGGGGGGCAGATACGCAGTATTTT. It is translated as CASSAGGADTQYF.

This rearrangement joins TRBV18 to TRBJ2-5; 8 nucleotides line up with TRBD1. The CDR3 length is 15 residues. With 5 bases clipped from V and 2 bases from J, the junction kept 7 bases outside the gene matches. Germline V gene sequence: CDR1 KGHSH, CDR2 LQKENI. The CDR3 loop is CASSGQGSGQETQYF. The CDR3 DNA sequence: TGTGCCAGCTCAGGACAGGGATCTGGGCAAGAGACCCAGTACTTC.

The chain links TRBV5-1 to TRBJ1-2, with 8 bases aligning to TRBD1. The V segment lost 3 bases and the J segment 0 bases; nucleotides outside the gene matches: 4. The CDR3 extends over 15 amino acids. The germline V gene encodes CDR1 SGHRS and CDR2 YFSETQ. CDR3 in DNA: TGCGCCAGCAGCTCCGGGACAGGTGCTAACTATGGCTACACCTTC. It yields the protein CASSSGTGANYGYTF.

The chain joins TRBV7-9 to TRBJ2-1; 7 bases fit TRBD1. Germline trimming cut 5 bases from V and 14 bases from J; bases unmatched to any gene: 12. This CDR3 region has 13 residues. Germline V gene data show CDR1 as SEHNR and CDR2 as FQNEAQ (reference sequence). CDR3 sequence: CASSESVRQGEFF. CDR3 DNA sequence: TGTGCCAGCAGCGAGTCCGTAAGACAGGGCGAGTTCTTC.

V gene TRBV5-3 combines with J gene TRBJ2-3; D is ambiguous. TRBV5-3 is flagged as an ORF with uncertain function. V was clipped by 2 bases and J by 5 bases, with 6 bases between them. This CDR3 is 12 amino acids long. CDR3 protein: CARSFRRDTQYF. The CDR3 coding sequence is TGTGCCAGAAGCTTTCGTCGAGATACGCAGTATTTT.

V usage is TRBV5-1 and J usage is TRBJ2-7; 8 bases align to TRBD1. Germline CDR1 reads SGHRS; CDR2 reads YFSETQ. The CDR3 is made up of 16 amino acids. Trimming cost V 3 bases and J 0 bases; bases outside gene matches: 8. The CDR3: CASSSRQGLYSYEQYF. The DNA for the CDR3 is TGCGCCAGCAGCTCCCGACAGGGGCTTTACTCCTACGAGCAGTACTTC.

The rearrangement uses TRBV30 and TRBJ2-3; D perhaps matches TRBD2 (7 bases). V lost 3 bases and J lost 5, with 15 bases in between. Germline V lookup: CDR1 GTSNPN, CDR2 SVGIG (reference sequence). The CDR3 is 14 amino acids. The CDR3 sequence is CAWSVGGAGDTQYF. As DNA, the CDR3 is TGTGCCTGGAGCGTGGGGGGGGCTGGAGATACGCAGTATTTT.

The CDR3 protein is CASSHRGPSGEQYF. Written as DNA, the CDR3 is TGTGCCAGCAGCCACAGGGGGCCTTCTGGCGAGCAGTACTTC. The chain has TRBV3-1 (or the pseudogene TRBV3-2) and TRBJ2-7; TRBD1 matches at 8 bases. V gave up 3 bases and J gave up 6 bases; unmatched junction bases: 7. Germline assignment: CDR1 LGHDT and CDR2 YNNKEL (reference sequence). This CDR3 spans 14 amino acids.

The chain combines TRBV6-6 with TRBJ2-1; TRBD2 agrees at 8 bases. Per the germline V gene, CDR1 is MNHNY and CDR2 is SVGAGI (reference sequence). CDR3 size: 14 residues. The J segment lost 3 bases and the V segment lost 5 bases, leaving 3 bases of the junction unmatched. The CDR3 coding sequence is TGTGCCAGCAGTACGGGACTAGTCTACAATGAGCAGTTCTTC. The encoded protein is CASSTGLVYNEQFF.

This clone has only one observation. The chain links TRBV10-3 to TRBJ2-6; 12 bases agree with TRBD2. Germline assignment: CDR1 ENHRY and CDR2 SYGVKD. CDR3 length: 19 residues. V lost 5 bases and J lost 2; bases outside the gene matches: 10. CDR3 residues: CAISRPRLAGVAGANVLTF. CDR3 DNA sequence: TGTGCCATCAGTCGACCTAGACTAGCGGGAGTGGCTGGGGCCAACGTCCTGACTTTC.

This sequence joins TRBV7-8 and TRBJ1-1; no firm D call. The V gene lost 1 base and the J gene lost 1 base, with 7 bases spanning the gap. The CDR3 totals 14 residues. From germline, CDR1 is SGHVS and CDR2 FQNEAQ. The CDR3 region has the DNA TGTGCCAGCAGCTTAGTTGCCAGGAACACTGAAGCTTTCTTT. Translation: CASSLVARNTEAFF.

V gene TRBV27 combines with J gene TRBJ1-2; D is undetermined. This CDR3 contains 14 residues. The V gene's germline CDR1 is MNHEY and CDR2 SMNVEV (reference sequence). V was trimmed by 5 bases and J by 0 bases, leaving 10 bases between them. CDR3 DNA: TGTGCCAGCAGTGCGGAACGGGCTAACTATGGCTACACCTTC. It translates to CASSAERANYGYTF.

V usage is TRBV6-1 and J usage is TRBJ1-6; D not certain. Trimming shortened V by 3 bases and J by 9 bases, and 9 bases separated the two germline ends. The CDR3 contains 13 residues. Germline V gene lookup returns CDR1 MNHNS and CDR2 SASEGT. CDR3: CASSDRSRSPLHF. As DNA, the CDR3 is TGTGCCAGCAGTGACAGGTCGCGTTCACCCCTCCACTTT.

V usage is TRBV5-1 and J usage is TRBJ2-3, with TRBD2 identical over 7 bases. This CDR3 is built from 16 residues. V trimming: 3 bases; J trimming: 2 bases; junction bases outside the gene matches: 9. Germline assignment: CDR1 SGHRS and CDR2 YFSETQ. Written as DNA, the CDR3 is TGCGCCAGCAGCTGGGGGAGCGGGGCCGACACAGATACGCAGTATTTT. This encodes CASSWGSGADTDTQYF.

The V call is TRBV25-1, the J call TRBJ1-1; D is possibly TRBD1 (5 bases). Germline V gene sequence: CDR1 MGHDK, CDR2 SYGVNS. The V end was cut by 1 base, the J end by 2 bases, with 11 bases between. The CDR3 is made up of 15 amino acids. CDR3 nucleotide sequence: TGTGCCAGCAGTGAATCAGGGAGGGGTAACACTGAAGCTTTCTTT. It codes for CASSESGRGNTEAFF.

The chain has TRBV7-6 and TRBJ1-1; 7 bases match TRBD1. With 5 bases clipped from V and 4 bases from J, the junction kept 4 bases outside the gene matches. CDR1 and CDR2 (germline): SGHVS, FNYEAQ. The CDR3 loop spans 13 amino acids. The DNA of the CDR3 is TGTGCCAGCAGCCAGACAGGGTCCACTGAAGCTTTCTTT. Protein product: CASSQTGSTEAFF.

The chain recombines TRBV5-1 with TRBJ2-2; TRBD2 matches 7 bases. The CDR3 runs 16 residues. V was pared by 0 bases and J by 4 bases, with 6 bases of the junction left unmatched. Germline V gene sequence: CDR1 SGHRS, CDR2 YFSETQ. CDR3 amino acids: CASSLGGSGATGELFF. CDR3 bases: TGCGCCAGCAGCTTGGGAGGGAGCGGGGCCACCGGGGAGCTGTTTTTT.

The chain links TRBV7-9 to TRBJ2-3; 8 nucleotides align to TRBD2. The CDR3 consists of 15 residues. In germline, CDR1 is SEHNR, CDR2 FQNEAQ (reference sequence). V gave up 4 bases and J gave up 2 bases; unmatched junction bases: 5. The CDR3 is CASSSTSGDTDTQYF. The CDR3 nucleotides read TGTGCCAGCAGCTCTACTAGCGGTGACACAGATACGCAGTATTTT.

This clone has only one observation. The rearrangement uses TRBV30 and TRBJ2-7, with 10 bases identical to TRBD2. The CDR3 loop spans 15 amino acids. Trimming removed 2 bases from V and 2 bases from J; junction bases left unmatched: 6. Germline V CDR1 and CDR2: GTSNPN, SVGIG (reference sequence). CDR3: CAWSRLGLAAYEQYF. The CDR3 DNA is TGTGCCTGGAGTAGGTTAGGACTAGCGGCCTACGAGCAGTACTTC.

The chain combines TRBV6-6 with TRBJ1-1; the match to TRBD1 covers 9 bases. Germline CDR1 reads MNHNY; CDR2 reads SVGAGI (reference sequence). The CDR3 consists of 14 residues. V lost 5 bases to trimming and J lost 1 base; unmatched junction nucleotides: 2. CDR3 sequence (DNA): TGTGCCAGCAGTCGGGACAGGGAGAACACTGAAGCTTTCTTT. Protein product: CASSRDRENTEAFF.

The CDR3, as DNA: TGCAGCGTGACGACAGGGGGTCTTGACGGCTACACCTTC. It is translated as CSVTTGGLDGYTF. The gene calls are TRBV29-1 and TRBJ1-2, with 9 nucleotides matching TRBD1. This CDR3 comprises 13 residues. CDR1 is SQVTM, CDR2 ANQGSEA, per germline. Trimming cost V 6 bases and J 8 bases; bases outside gene matches: 10.

V is TRBV5-3 and J is TRBJ1-5, with a weak D call TRBD1 (6 bases). TRBV5-3 is an ORF, with its function uncertain. This CDR3 is 16 amino acids long. V was cut by 6 bases and J by 9 bases, with 25 bases left in between. The CDR3 DNA sequence: TGTGCCAGAACCACAGGCCAGGGGCTTTGGGTGAGGCCCCAGCATTTT. It codes for CARTTGQGLWVRPQHF.

The rearrangement uses TRBV7-9 and TRBJ2-3; no definite D call. With 5 bases removed from V and 1 base from J, the gap between germline ends came to 19 bases. The CDR3 has 17 amino acids. Germline V CDR1 and CDR2: SEHNR, FQNEAQ (reference sequence). DNA of the CDR3: TGTGCCAGCAGCCTCGAACCCAGGTCCTCTGGCACAGATACGCAGTATTTT. It encodes CASSLEPRSSGTDTQYF.

This clone was observed a handful of times. The chain links TRBV4-2 to TRBJ2-1; unclear D gene. The V gene's germline CDR1 is LGHNA and CDR2 YNFKEQ. V was pared by 0 bases and J by 1 base, with 13 bases between. The CDR3 has 17 residues. The CDR3 coding sequence is TGTGCCAGCAGCCAAGACCCTGGCAGACATTCCTACAATGAGCAGTTCTTC. Translated, it gives CASSQDPGRHSYNEQFF.

This clone appeared many times. The V and J genes are TRBV10-2 and TRBJ1-6, with 7 bases fitting TRBD1. Germline V gene sequence: CDR1 WSHSY, CDR2 SAAADI. Trimming cost V 8 bases and J 9 bases; bases outside gene matches: 7. The CDR3 contains 13 residues. The CDR3 sequence is CASVGQPSSPLHF. The CDR3 DNA is TGCGCCAGCGTGGGACAGCCATCTTCACCCCTCCACTTT.